This T cell receptor beta chain was retrieved from a study of blood T cell repertoires in COVID-19. Across the whole study: Both acute and convalescent COVID-19 samples were obtained from the United States, Italy and Spain. Nucleic acid was either cDNA or gDNA, and it came from T cells, B-cell-depleted T cells, or PBMCs.

Seattle cases were enrolled at active infection and followed longitudinally. Looked up from germline, CDR1 is MGHRA and CDR2 is YSYEKL. V trimming: 1 base; J trimming: 3 bases; junction bases outside the gene matches: 3. CDR3 length: 15 residues. Original processing notes: Nucleated cell counts were estimated from reference gene primer amplification. Measured with immunoSEQ multiplex PCR; TCRdb has only the in-frame clones, and not every one. The V and J calls and the clone size are those of that table, but D and trimming were determined from the DNA. The sample yields more than 250,000 clones, over 80% seen once.

The rearrangement uses TRBV4-1 and TRBJ2-7; TRBD2 aligns across 10 bases. Sequencing used peripheral blood. The sequence was obtained from a woman aged 45-60 years with COVID-19, enrolled during active disease. The CDR3 region is CASSQGTSGYYEQYF. The CDR3 nucleotides read TGCGCCAGCAGCCAAGGGACTAGCGGATACTACGAGCAGTACTTC.